Below are 13 T cell receptor beta chains sequenced from a single sample in a study of control samples from healthy donors and cancer patients. The assay was immunoSEQ multiplex PCR, and TCRdb's table has in-frame clones only and misses some. This table has some 410,000 clones, approximately 92% appearing once. The sample comprised PBMCs. All receptors come from a middle-aged man with head and neck cancer.

About this clone: In the same sample, other DNA sequences code for this CDR3. The rearrangement joins TRBV11-2 to TRBJ2-7; D is uncertain. Looked up from germline, CDR1 is SGHAT and CDR2 is FQNNGV. V lost 5 bases and J 1 base, leaving 6 bases between the germline ends. The CDR3 runs 12 residues. The CDR3 DNA reads as TGTGCCAGCAGCCTCGGGTCCTACGAGCAGTACTTC. Translating gives CASSLGSYEQYF. The full variable domain, its missing parts supplied by reference TRBV11-2 and TRBJ2-7, is EAGVAQSPRYKIIEKRQSVAFWCNPISGHATLYWYQQILGQGPKLLIQFQNNGVVDDSQLPKDRFSAERLKGVDSTLKIQPAKLEDSAVYLCASSLGSYEQYFGPGTRLTVT.

This clone was observed once. V usage is TRBV19 and J usage is TRBJ1-2; no firm D call. This CDR3 has 15 amino acids. Germline lookup yields CDR1 LNHDA and CDR2 SQIVND (reference sequence). Trimming took 2 bases from V and 6 from J, leaving 16 bases between them. The CDR3 here is CASSIPGRARDGYTF. The CDR3 bases are TGTGCCAGTAGTATACCCGGACGAGCGAGGGATGGCTACACCTTC.

In nucleotides, the CDR3 is TGTGCCAGCAGCGTAGGGGTGGGGCGCGGAGCTTTCTTT. Amino acid sequence: CASSVGVGRGAFF. The chain carries TRBV9 and TRBJ1-1, with a possible D match to TRBD1 (5 bases). This CDR3 has 13 residues. Germline CDR1 and CDR2: SGDLS and YYNGEE. The V and J ends lost 0 bases and 10 bases respectively, with 13 bases between them.

V and J are TRBV9 and TRBJ1-1; D might be TRBD1 (5 bases). V lost 1 base to trimming and J lost 0 bases, with 10 bases between them. The CDR3 is 15 amino acids. CDR1 and CDR2 (germline): SGDLS, YYNGEE. The CDR3, as DNA: TGTGCCAGCAGCGTAACCGACAGCATGAACACTGAAGCTTTCTTT. Its protein is CASSVTDSMNTEAFF. Together with reference TRBV9 and TRBJ1-1, the CDR3 gives the full variable domain: DSGVTQTPKHLITATGQRVTLRCSPRSGDLSVYWYQQSLDQGLQFLIQYYNGEERAKGNILERFSAQQFPDLHSELNLSSLELGDSALYFCASSVTDSMNTEAFFGQGTRLTVV.

The rearrangement joins TRBV11-3 to TRBJ2-3; no clear D gene. CDR3 length: 17 amino acids. V lost 1 base, J lost 0 bases, and 14 bases lay in between. CDR1 is SGHNT and CDR2 is YENEEA in the germline V gene. The CDR3 DNA sequence: TGTGCCAGCAGCTTAGGGGGTCGGGCCTCTAGCACAGATACGCAGTATTTT. Translation gives CASSLGGRASSTDTQYF.

The chain employs TRBV29-1 and TRBJ1-2; D not resolved. This CDR3 spans 10 amino acids. Germline values: CDR1 SQVTM, CDR2 ANQGSEA. The ends were cut back, 0 bases at V and 5 bases at J, with 1 base in the middle. Written as DNA, the CDR3 is TGCAGCGTTGAAGATTATGGCTACACCTTC. Translation gives CSVEDYGYTF.

This chain's CDR3 is CASSLGHSGEQYF. The DNA for the CDR3 is TGTGCCAGCAGTCTAGGACACTCAGGCGAGCAGTACTTC. This sequence joins TRBV12-3 or TRBV12-4 and TRBJ2-7, with a weak D call TRBD1 (5 bases). The ends were cut back, 5 bases at V and 6 bases at J, with 14 bases in the middle. This CDR3 region has 13 residues.

The chain links TRBV5-5 to TRBJ2-1; TRBD2 agrees at 12 bases. The CDR3 is 16 residues long. Trimming took 0 bases from V and 10 from J; bases not matched to a gene: 8. CDR1 is SGHKS, CDR2 YYEKEE, per germline (reference sequence). Written as DNA, the CDR3 is TGTGCCAGCAGCTTGGCAGCTAGCGGGAGGGCCGGGGAGCAGTTCTTC. This codes for CASSLAASGRAGEQFF.

The chain combines TRBV15 with TRBJ1-1; D is unclear. Trimming stripped 5 bases from V and 2 bases from J, with 12 bases between. CDR1 and CDR2 (germline): LNHNV, YYDKDF (reference sequence). This CDR3 comprises 14 residues. The CDR3 protein is CATSGGLTNTEAFF. CDR3 nucleotide sequence: TGTGCCACCAGCGGAGGACTGACCAACACTGAAGCTTTCTTT.

The chain carries TRBV9 and TRBJ2-3; 8 bases line up with TRBD2. The CDR3 consists of 19 residues. The V segment lost 4 bases and the J segment 2 bases; nucleotides outside the gene matches: 18. The germline V gene has CDR1 SGDLS and CDR2 YYNGEE. CDR3 amino acids: CASSHSTLFRGGATDTQYF. DNA of the CDR3: TGTGCCAGCAGCCATAGTACCCTCTTTCGGGGGGGAGCCACAGATACGCAGTATTTT.

V is TRBV11-3 and J is TRBJ2-6; the match to TRBD1 covers 7 bases. The J segment lost 1 base and the V segment lost 4 bases, leaving 7 bases of the junction unmatched. Germline values: CDR1 SGHNT, CDR2 YENEEA. The CDR3 runs 17 residues. As DNA, the CDR3 is TGTGCCAGCAGCTCGACCCGACAGGGATCTGGGGCCAACGTCCTGACTTTC. Translating gives CASSSTRQGSGANVLTF.

The chain has TRBV3-1 (or the pseudogene TRBV3-2) and TRBJ1-1; TRBD1 aligns across 7 bases. V was clipped by 3 bases and J by 8 bases; unmatched bases: 9. The germline V gene has CDR1 LGHDT and CDR2 YNNKEL (reference sequence). The CDR3 runs to 14 residues. The CDR3 DNA reads as TGTGCCAGCAGCCACACGACAGGGAAAGGCGAAGCTTTCTTT. Amino acid sequence: CASSHTTGKGEAFF.

The rearrangement joins TRBV3-1 (or the pseudogene TRBV3-2) to TRBJ1-2; TRBD1 might be the D (6 bases). Germline V gives CDR1 LGHDT, CDR2 YNNKEL (reference sequence). The CDR3 sequence is 15 residues long. V dropped 1 base and J dropped 8 bases, with 17 bases sitting between them. CDR3 in amino acids: CASSQGRSRGLGYTF. The CDR3 DNA follows: TGTGCCAGCAGCCAAGGTCGTAGCAGGGGTCTCGGCTACACCTTC.